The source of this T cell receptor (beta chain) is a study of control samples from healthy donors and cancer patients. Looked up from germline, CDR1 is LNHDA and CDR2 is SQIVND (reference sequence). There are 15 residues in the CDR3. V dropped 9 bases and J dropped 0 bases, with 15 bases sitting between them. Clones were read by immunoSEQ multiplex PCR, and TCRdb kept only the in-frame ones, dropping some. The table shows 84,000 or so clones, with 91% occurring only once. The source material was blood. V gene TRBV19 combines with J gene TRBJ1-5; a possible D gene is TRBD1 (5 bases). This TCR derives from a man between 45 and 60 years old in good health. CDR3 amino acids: CASSMGEYSNQPQHF. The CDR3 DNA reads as TGTGCCAGCTCTATGGGGGAGTATAGCAATCAGCCCCAGCATTTT.